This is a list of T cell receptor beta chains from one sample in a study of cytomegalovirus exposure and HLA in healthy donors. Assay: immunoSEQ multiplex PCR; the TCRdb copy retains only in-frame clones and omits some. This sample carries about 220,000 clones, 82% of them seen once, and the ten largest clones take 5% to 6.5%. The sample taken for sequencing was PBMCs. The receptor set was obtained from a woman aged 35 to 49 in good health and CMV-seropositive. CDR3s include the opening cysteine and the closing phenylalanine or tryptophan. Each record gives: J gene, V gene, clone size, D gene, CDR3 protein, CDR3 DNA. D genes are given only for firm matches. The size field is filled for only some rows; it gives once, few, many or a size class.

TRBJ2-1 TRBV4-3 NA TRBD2 CASSQGPGTRQPADEQFF TGCGCCAGCAGCCAAGGCCCCGGGACTAGACAACCGGCCGATGAGCAGTTCTTC
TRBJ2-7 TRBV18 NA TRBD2 CASSPPLAGPYEQYF TGTGCCAGCTCACCACCTCTAGCGGGACCCTACGAGCAGTACTTC
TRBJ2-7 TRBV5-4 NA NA CASSLEPTYEQYF TGTGCCAGCAGCTTGGAACCTACCTACGAGCAGTACTTC
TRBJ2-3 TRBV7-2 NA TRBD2 CASSPGLARSTDTQYF TGTGCCAGCAGCCCCGGACTAGCGCGTAGCACAGATACGCAGTATTTT
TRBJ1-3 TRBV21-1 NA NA CADSYSGNTIYF TGTGCCGACTCGTACTCTGGAAACACCATATATTTT
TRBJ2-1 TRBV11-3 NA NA CANSAGVNEQFF TGTGCCAACAGCGCGGGCGTCAATGAGCAGTTCTTC
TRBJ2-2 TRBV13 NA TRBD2 CASSQATSGVNTGELFF TGTGCCAGCAGCCAAGCGACTAGCGGAGTCAACACCGGGGAGCTGTTTTTT
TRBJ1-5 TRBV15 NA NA CATSRSPRDQPQHF TGTGCCACCAGCAGGTCTCCCAGGGATCAGCCCCAGCATTTT
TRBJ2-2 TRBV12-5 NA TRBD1 CASGWSRDRGNTNTGELFF TGTGCTAGTGGTTGGAGCCGGGACAGGGGGAACACGAACACCGGGGAGCTGTTTTTT
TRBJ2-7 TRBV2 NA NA CASSETYEQYF TGTGCCAGCAGTGAAACCTACGAGCAGTACTTC
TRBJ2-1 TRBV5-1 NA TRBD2 CASSLSASGDSYNEQFF TGCGCCAGCAGCTTGTCGGCTAGCGGGGACTCCTACAATGAGCAGTTCTTC
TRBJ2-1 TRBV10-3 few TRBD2 CAISESGSGLNNEQFF TGTGCCATCAGTGAGTCGGGTAGCGGGTTGAACAATGAGCAGTTCTTC
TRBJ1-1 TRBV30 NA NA CAWSVSRGTEAFF TGTGCCTGGAGTGTTTCCAGGGGAACTGAAGCTTTCTTT
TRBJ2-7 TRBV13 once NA CASSQGRGRDYEQYF TGTGCCAGCAGCCAAGGGCGGGGACGCGACTACGAGCAGTACTTC
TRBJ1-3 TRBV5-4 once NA CASSSPARERSSGNTIYF TGTGCCAGCAGCTCTCCCGCTCGGGAAAGGAGCTCTGGAAACACCATATATTTT
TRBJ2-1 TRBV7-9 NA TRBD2 CASTSTGLAANNEQFF TGTGCCAGCACCTCGACCGGACTAGCGGCTAACAATGAGCAGTTCTTC
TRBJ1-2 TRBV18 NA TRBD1 CASSPVGTANYGYTF TGTGCCAGCTCTCCTGTAGGGACAGCCAACTATGGCTACACCTTC
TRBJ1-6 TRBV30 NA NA CAWSGGRGVHNSPLHF TGTGCCTGGAGTGGAGGACGGGGGGTTCATAATTCCCCCCTCCACTTT
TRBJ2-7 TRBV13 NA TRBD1 CASSLVGSGTGNYEQYF TGTGCCAGCAGCTTAGTGGGCTCCGGGACAGGGAACTACGAGCAGTACTTC